Sequencing of this TCR beta chain was carried out in a study of Graves' ophthalmopathy and Graves' hyperthyroidism (dated by TCRdb to the late 2010s). Turning to the overall study: Peripheral blood samples were taken at the time of initial diagnosis, before any treatment was given. To tell Graves' ophthalmopathy apart from Graves' hyperthyroidism, and to predict which patients would progress to ophthalmopathy, the study relied on TCR beta repertoire signatures. In total, 135 blood samples were TCR-sequenced: around 42 ophthalmopathy, under 85 hyperthyroidism and some 17 hyperthyroidism-to-ophthalmopathy patients. A discovery set of about 99 patients (around 40 ophthalmopathy, under 65 stable hyperthyroidism) was enrolled to explore V-J signatures distinguishing ophthalmopathy from hyperthyroidism. For independent validation, a separate cohort was made up of approximately 18 hyperthyroidism patients plus 17 patients who later progressed from hyperthyroidism to ophthalmopathy. T-cell repertoires of thyroid tissue and blood were compared in about six hyperthyroidism patients. Following sampling, methimazole starting at 30 mg daily was administered to hyperthyroidism patients, and high-dose intravenous methylprednisolone was administered to ophthalmopathy patients. The approximately 100 discovery patients were divided at random into training and test sets in a 7:3 ratio.

Note on this clonotype: The target of this receptor is not known. Per-base qualities were not stored, and no clone one base away is much larger.

The junction carries 20 bases between V and J, which are trimmed by 7 bases and 4 bases respectively. CDR1 and CDR2, looked up from the germline V gene, are MNHNS and SASEGT. The CDR3, from cysteine to phenylalanine, totals 15 residues. CDR3 DNA is the only sequence kept; it has 45 bases, read in frame from the first base. A patient counted as having stable hyperthyroidism if there was no progression to ophthalmopathy within 18 months of follow-up. Hyperthyroidism patients were newly diagnosed, with disease duration under 2 months, and aged 18 to 65 years. Anyone with other autoimmune diseases, uncontrolled infections, pregnancy or lactation was excluded from the study. Diagnosis relied on clinical symptoms, serum thyroxine, TRAb, thyroid ultrasound and orbital computed tomography. PBMCs were isolated from around 10 ml of fresh peripheral blood by Ficoll-Paque density gradient centrifugation. Total RNA was extracted with Trizol reagent and quality-checked on an Agilent 2100 Bioanalyzer.

For repertoire sequencing, the TCR beta CDR3 regions were amplified from RNA transcripts. The first round was an RT-PCR using HTBI primers with the Qiagen OneStep RT-PCR kit, and this first round was followed by a second-round multiplex PCR, then size selection and purification. Libraries were sequenced on an Illumina HiSeq2000 using paired-end 100 bp reads. Per the authors' processing: SOAPnuke was used to process the reads, removing any read that contained adapters or uncalled bases, had a mean Phred below 15, or lacked an exact match to the constant primer or identifier. COPE v1.2.5 was used to merge high-quality paired reads. Each unique nucleotide sequence was defined as a clonotype, and clonotypes were aligned to IMGT TRB V, D and J references with MiTCR v1.1. Only V-J combinations with frequency above 0.0001 were analysed, covering 99% to 99.2% of repertoires. For each V-J combination, a TCR clonal expansion and chaos score was defined as the ratio of F50 clonal expansion to chaos observed in the TCRdist matrix. Welch's t-statistics and random forest were used to reduce the features to 10 to 15 V-J combinations, which were then used as input to a naive Bayes classifier. The Morisita-Horn index was used to measure how similar the thyroid and blood repertoires were. TCRdb trimmed public reads at Q25 via fastp, called clones via MiXCR and kept in-frame beta chains. Rows with one shared CDR3 protein collapse into an entry with the most common genes and DNA. The V and J calls were determined by TCRdb, not by the authors. For this sample there are hundreds of thousands of distinct CDR3 sequences; 20% to 25% appear just once. More than 5.5% of the sample comes from the top ten.

The full study reports these points: No statistical method was used to predetermine the sample size, and group allocation was not hidden from the investigators. Most expanded thyroid clonotypes with frequency above 0.001 were also detected in blood, suggesting blood repertoires may reflect the thyroid immune response. The 13-signature model separated ophthalmopathy from stable hyperthyroidism with approximately 90% sensitivity and 81.08% specificity in cross-validation, and 80%/75% in the test set. In validation, the model predicted ophthalmopathy progression with more than 55% sensitivity and about 77% specificity; 12 predicted patients were CT-confirmed with GO in a median of around 6 months.

The chain is made from TRBV6-1 and TRBJ2-7; 6 matching bases give a weak D call of TRBD2. The sample comprised peripheral blood. The sequence derives from a woman between 18 and 29 years old with stable Graves' hyperthyroidism. Some clones in this sample may be carry-over from other donors' samples. Donor details come from another sample of the same person, matched by shared clones. The DNA sequence is given as TGTGCCAGCACCCTAGAGGGGACGGGAGCGTACGAGCAGTACTTC. Its amino acids are CASTLEGTGAYEQYF.